The clone carrying this T cell receptor (beta chain) appeared a single time. Deletions cut 2 bases from V and 7 bases from J, with 17 bases between. Germline V lookup: CDR1 GTSNPN, CDR2 SVGIG (reference sequence). The CDR3 length is 15 residues. Sorted-subset replicate PCR reactions were performed with approximately 190 ng DNA, corresponding to tens of thousands of T cell genomes. Generated by immunoSEQ multiplex PCR, the TCRdb table keeps only in-frame clones and is missing some. The table has about 2.3 million clones, approximately 95% seen once. The data were taken from a study of shared clonotypes between healthy human individuals.

The chain links TRBV30 to TRBJ1-4; D perhaps matches TRBD1 (5 bases). The sequencing sample was made of naive CD4+ T cells from PBMCs. Subset here: CD45RA+ positively selected. The receptor comes from a man aged 18-30 years in good health. Some clones in this sample may be carry-over from other donors' samples. CDR3 in DNA: TGTGCCTGGAGTCCTGACAGTGTAGTGAGTGAAAAACTGTTTTTT. Translation: CAWSPDSVVSEKLFF.